This T cell receptor beta chain appears in the sequencing data of a study of metastatic and nonmetastatic thyroid tumors. At the level of the study: Both malignant and benign thyroid patients supplied peripheral blood and tumor or nodule tissue samples, across which the repertoires of these patients were then compared. Study-wide findings and caveats: Significantly higher TCR beta diversity was reportedly seen in malignant thyroid tumors than benign nodules, in blood and tumor.

Notes on this clone: What it binds is not known.

Patients were all untreated before their thyroid surgery. The CDR3 runs 15 residues. With 0 bases removed from V and 5 bases from J, the gap between germline ends came to 10 bases. CDR1 is LGHNA and CDR2 is YSLEER in the germline V gene. Original handling: The study built a papillary thyroid cancer distant-metastasis classifier from CDR3 differences across clinicopathological groups. With MiXCR, TCRdb reprocessed the PCR reads. The V and J calls, along with clone size, are taken from TCRdb and not from the paper's own processing. The sample lists around 35,000 clones, around 15% seen once, with nearly 3.5% in the top ten.

The sample consisted of blood. The TCR originated in a female donor with papillary thyroid cancer or a benign thyroid nodule (not recorded which). Some clones in this sample may be carry-over from other donors' samples. This chain connects TRBV4-3 to TRBJ1-4; D not certain. CDR3 amino acids: CASSQEWSPNEKLFF. The CDR3 region has the DNA TGCGCCAGCAGCCAAGAATGGAGCCCGAATGAAAAACTGTTTTTT.